These T cell receptor beta chains were read from a single sample in a study of cytomegalovirus exposure and HLA in healthy donors. Assay: immunoSEQ multiplex PCR; the TCRdb copy retains only in-frame clones and omits some. The table includes 150,000 to 200,000 clones, roughly 79% detected once. The sequenced material came from PBMCs. The receptors here all came from a woman in her thirties in good health and CMV-seropositive. The CDR3 runs from the conserved cysteine through the conserved F or W. A D gene is named only where the DNA matches it firmly. Clone size, where shown, is once, few, many, or a class for clones that have expanded.

>.|TRBV12-2|TRBJ2-7|.|18
CASRLPIDWDTLPHEQYF
TGTGCAAGTCGCTTACCAATTGATTGGGACACCCTACCCCACGAGCAGTACTTC
>few|TRBV30|TRBJ2-2|TRBD2|18
CAWSPGLAGTENTGELFF
TGTGCCTGGAGTCCCGGACTAGCCGGGACGGAGAACACCGGGGAGCTGTTTTTT
>.|TRBV19|TRBJ1-1|.|14
CASSTPTGSSEAFF
TGTGCCAGTAGTACCCCGACAGGATCGTCGGAAGCTTTCTTT
>.|TRBV6-1|TRBJ1-2|.|15
CASSNWGGETYGYTF
TGTGCCAGCAGCAACTGGGGGGGGGAAACTTATGGCTACACCTTC
>.|TRBV7-9|TRBJ1-6|TRBD1|15
CASSFEGQANSPLLF
TGTGCCAGCAGCTTTGAGGGACAGGCAAATTCACCCCTCCTCTTT
>.|TRBV6-5|TRBJ2-3|TRBD2|15
CASTPAGGSGDTQYF
TGTGCCAGCACCCCAGCGGGAGGCTCGGGGGATACGCAGTATTTT
>.|TRBV29-1|TRBJ1-1|TRBD1|11
CSVWTGGEAFF
TGCAGCGTATGGACAGGGGGGGAAGCTTTCTTT
>.|TRBV6-5|TRBJ1-4|.|15
CASSRTGLTNEKLFF
TGTGCCAGCAGCCGAACAGGGCTGACTAATGAAAAACTGTTTTTT
>.|TRBV10-2|TRBJ2-2|TRBD2|15
CASKGLAGGTGELFF
TGCGCCAGCAAAGGACTAGCGGGGGGCACCGGGGAGCTGTTTTTT
>.|TRBV11-2|TRBJ2-3|TRBD2|15
CASSFLAGGVNTQYF
TGTGCCAGCAGCTTCCTAGCGGGGGGCGTAAATACGCAGTATTTT
>.|TRBV29-1|TRBJ1-2|.|12
CSESRGNYGYTF
TGCAGCGAATCTAGGGGCAACTATGGCTACACCTTC
>.|TRBV7-9|TRBJ1-1|.|13
CASSLGQNTEAFF
TGTGCCAGCAGCTTGGGACAGAACACTGAAGCTTTCTTT
>.|TRBV5-4|TRBJ2-7|.|13
CASSFEQFPEQYF
TGTGCCAGCAGCTTTGAACAGTTCCCCGAGCAGTACTTC
>.|TRBV5-4|TRBJ2-5|.|16
CASSLYLGGASETQYF
TGTGCCAGCAGCTTGTACTTGGGGGGGGCAAGTGAGACCCAGTACTTC
>.|TRBV6-7|TRBJ2-7|TRBD2|16
CASSYSKSSGIYEQYF
TGTGCCAGCAGTTACTCGAAGTCTAGCGGGATCTACGAGCAGTACTTC
>.|TRBV29-1|TRBJ1-5|.|14
CSVAQGNSNQAQHF
TGCAGCGTTGCTCAGGGGAACAGCAATCAGGCCCAGCATTTT
>.|TRBV27|TRBJ1-1|.|15
CASSFTQGLNTEAFF
TGTGCCAGCAGTTTCACCCAGGGCCTGAACACTGAAGCTTTCTTT
>.|TRBV5-1|TRBJ2-1|TRBD2|20
CASSSEPIGTSGSSYNEQFF
TGCGCCAGCAGCTCGGAACCAATAGGAACTAGCGGGAGTTCCTACAATGAGCAGTTCTTC
>.|TRBV2|TRBJ1-5|.|13
CASSEYRSQPQHF
TGTGCCAGCAGTGAATATCGGAGTCAGCCCCAGCATTTT
>.|TRBV11-3|TRBJ2-5|TRBD1|15
CASSSGQGGQETQYF
TGTGCCAGCAGCTCCGGACAGGGGGGGCAAGAGACCCAGTACTTC
>once|TRBV2|TRBJ1-1|.|13
CASNRDEGTEAFF
TGTGCCAGCAACCGGGATGAGGGCACTGAAGCTTTCTTT
>.|TRBV15|TRBJ1-2|.|13
CATSRLLNYGYTF
TGTGCCACCAGCAGGCTACTAAACTATGGCTACACCTTC